There are a few counts of the clone carrying this T cell receptor beta chain. Antigen: not known. Via MiXCR, TCRdb re-called the reads, giving one row per CDR3 protein. The profile covers about 890,000 distinct CDR3 sequences, with roughly 30% appearing a single time and over 10% taken by the ten largest. This sample was included in a study of T cell repertoires in cytomegalovirus infection. The overall study: Public TCR beta signatures were indicative of both CMV infection and a matching HLA type. Findings and limits, study-wide: The cumulative frequency of public TCR beta families distinguished individuals who carried CMV together with the relevant HLA. CMV-specific TCR beta clonotypes restricted by HLA-C were the ones dominating the ex vivo response.

The sample in question was cultured CD8+ T cells from PBMCs, obtained from culture after CMV antigen stimulation. The clonotype was recovered from a human donor in good health (CMV status not recorded). Some clones in this sample may be carry-over from other donors' samples.

The CDR3: CASSEQGRRKSYNEQFF. In DNA, the CDR3 is TGTGCCAGCAGTGAACAGGGGAGGAGGAAATCCTACAATGAGCAGTTCTTC. The rearrangement uses TRBV2 and TRBJ2-1; D might be TRBD1 or TRBD2, each matching 6 bases. The CDR3 loop spans 17 amino acids. The V end was cut by 2 bases, the J end by 1 base, with 15 bases between. Per the germline V gene, CDR1 is SNHLY and CDR2 is FYNNEI.